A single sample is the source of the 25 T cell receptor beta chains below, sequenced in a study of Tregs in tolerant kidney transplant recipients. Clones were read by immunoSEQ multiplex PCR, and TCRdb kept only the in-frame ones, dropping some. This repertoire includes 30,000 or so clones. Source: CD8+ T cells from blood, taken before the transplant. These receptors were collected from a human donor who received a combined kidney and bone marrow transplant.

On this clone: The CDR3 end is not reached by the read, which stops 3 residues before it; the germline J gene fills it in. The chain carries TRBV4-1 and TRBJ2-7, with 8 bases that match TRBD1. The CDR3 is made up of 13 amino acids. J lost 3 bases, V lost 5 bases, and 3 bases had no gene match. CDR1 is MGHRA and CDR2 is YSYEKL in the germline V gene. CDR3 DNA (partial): TGCGCCAGCAGCGCTGGACAGGGCTACGAG. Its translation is CASSAGQGYE. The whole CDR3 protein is CASSAGQGYEQYF.

The DNA read from the CDR3 is TGTGCCAGCAGCTTAGCCCCCGCCGCGGGCTACGAG. It is translated as CASSLAPAAGYE. The CDR3 in its entirety is CASSLAPAAGYEQYF. The chain has TRBV7-6 and TRBJ2-7; TRBD2 might be the D (5 bases). Sequencing ends 3 residues short of the CDR3 end; the germline J gene provides the rest. The CDR3 has 15 residues. Germline loops: CDR1 SGHVS, CDR2 FNYEAQ. Trimming cost V 0 bases and J 3 bases, with 12 bases left between them.

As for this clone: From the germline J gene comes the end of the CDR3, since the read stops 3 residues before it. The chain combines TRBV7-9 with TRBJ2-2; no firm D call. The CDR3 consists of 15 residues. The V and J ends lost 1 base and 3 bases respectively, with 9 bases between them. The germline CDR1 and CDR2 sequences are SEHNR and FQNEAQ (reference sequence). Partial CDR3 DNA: TGTGCCAGCAGCTTAGAGACGGGTTACACCGGGGAG. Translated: CASSLETGYTGE. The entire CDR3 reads CASSLETGYTGELFF. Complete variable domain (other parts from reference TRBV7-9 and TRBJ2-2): DTGVSQNPRHKITKRGQNVTFRCDPISEHNRLYWYRQTLGQGPEFLTYFQNEAQLEKSRLLSDRFSAERPKGSFSTLEIQRTEQGDSAMYLCASSLETGYTGELFFGEGSRLTVL.

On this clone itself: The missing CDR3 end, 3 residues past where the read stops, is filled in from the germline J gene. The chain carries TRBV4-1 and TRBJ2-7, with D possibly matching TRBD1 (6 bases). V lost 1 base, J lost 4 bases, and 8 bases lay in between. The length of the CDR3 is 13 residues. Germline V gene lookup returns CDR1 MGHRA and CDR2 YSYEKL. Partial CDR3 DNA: TGCGCCAGCAGCCAAGTCCAGGGGTACGAG. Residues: CASSQVQGYE. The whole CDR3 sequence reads CASSQVQGYEQYF.

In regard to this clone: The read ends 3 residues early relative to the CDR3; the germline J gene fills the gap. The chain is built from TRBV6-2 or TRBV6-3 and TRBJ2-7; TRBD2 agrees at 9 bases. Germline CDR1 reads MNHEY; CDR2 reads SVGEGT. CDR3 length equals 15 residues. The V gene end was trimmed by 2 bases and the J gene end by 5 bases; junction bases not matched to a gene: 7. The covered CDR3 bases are TGTGCCAGCAGTTACCCTTTAGCGGGAGCTAACGAG. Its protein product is CASSYPLAGANE. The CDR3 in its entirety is CASSYPLAGANEQYF.

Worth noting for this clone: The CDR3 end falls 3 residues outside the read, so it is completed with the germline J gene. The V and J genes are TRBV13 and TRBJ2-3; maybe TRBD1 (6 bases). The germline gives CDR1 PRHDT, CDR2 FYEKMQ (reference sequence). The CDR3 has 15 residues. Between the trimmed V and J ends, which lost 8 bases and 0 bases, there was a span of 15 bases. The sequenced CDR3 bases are TGTGCCAGCGTCCTGACAGGATCTAGCACAGATACG. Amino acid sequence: CASVLTGSSTDT. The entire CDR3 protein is CASVLTGSSTDTQYF.

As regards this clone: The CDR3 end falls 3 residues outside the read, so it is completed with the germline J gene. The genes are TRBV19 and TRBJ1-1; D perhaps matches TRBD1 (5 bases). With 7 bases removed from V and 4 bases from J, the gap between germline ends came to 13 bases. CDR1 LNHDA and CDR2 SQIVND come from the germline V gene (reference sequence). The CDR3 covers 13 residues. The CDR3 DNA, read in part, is TGTGCCAGTATTCAAGGGGTCGGCACTGAA. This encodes CASIQGVGTE. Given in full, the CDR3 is CASIQGVGTEAFF.

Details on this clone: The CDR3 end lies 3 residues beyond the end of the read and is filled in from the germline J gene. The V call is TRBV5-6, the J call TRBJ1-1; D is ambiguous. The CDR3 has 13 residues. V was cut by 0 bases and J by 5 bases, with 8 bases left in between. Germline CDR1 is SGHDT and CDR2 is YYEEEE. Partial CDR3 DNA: TGTGCCAGCAGCTTGGGAGGTGGTACTGAA. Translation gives CASSLGGGTE. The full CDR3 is CASSLGGGTEAFF.

The sequenced part of the CDR3 DNA is TGTGCCAGCAGCTTAGCGGCAGGGAGCTCCTACGAG. Amino acids: CASSLAAGSSYE. The CDR3, in full, reads CASSLAAGSSYEQYF. This chain uses TRBV7-9 with TRBJ2-7, with D perhaps being TRBD1 or TRBD2 (5 bases each). From the germline J gene comes the end of the CDR3, since the read stops 3 residues before it. Germline loops: CDR1 SEHNR, CDR2 FQNEAQ (reference sequence). CDR3 length: 15 amino acids. Deletions cut 0 bases from V and 0 bases from J, with 9 bases between.

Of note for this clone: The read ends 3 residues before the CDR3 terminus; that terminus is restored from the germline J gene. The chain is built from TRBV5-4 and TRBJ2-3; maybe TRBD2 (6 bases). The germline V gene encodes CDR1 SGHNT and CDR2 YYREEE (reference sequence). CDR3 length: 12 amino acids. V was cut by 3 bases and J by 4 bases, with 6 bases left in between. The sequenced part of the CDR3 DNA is TGTGCCAGCAGCTGGGGGGCAGATACG. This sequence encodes CASSWGADT. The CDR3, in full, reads CASSWGADTQYF.

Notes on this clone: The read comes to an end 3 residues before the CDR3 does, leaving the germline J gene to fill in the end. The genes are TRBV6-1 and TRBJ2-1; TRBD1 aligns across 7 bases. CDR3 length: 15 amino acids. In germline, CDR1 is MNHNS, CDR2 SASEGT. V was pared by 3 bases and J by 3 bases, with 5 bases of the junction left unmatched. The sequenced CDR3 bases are TGTGCCAGCAGTGATAGTCGGGACAGCTACAATGAG. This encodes CASSDSRDSYNE. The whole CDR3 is CASSDSRDSYNEQFF.

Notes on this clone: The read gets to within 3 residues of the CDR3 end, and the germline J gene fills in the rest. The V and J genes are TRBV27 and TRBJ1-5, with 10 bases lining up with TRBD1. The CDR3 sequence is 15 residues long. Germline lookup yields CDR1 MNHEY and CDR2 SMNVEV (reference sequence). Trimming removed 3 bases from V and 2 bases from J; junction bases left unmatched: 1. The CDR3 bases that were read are TGTGCCAGCAGTTTTGGGACAGGGGGCAATCAGCCC. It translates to CASSFGTGGNQP. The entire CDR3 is CASSFGTGGNQPQHF.

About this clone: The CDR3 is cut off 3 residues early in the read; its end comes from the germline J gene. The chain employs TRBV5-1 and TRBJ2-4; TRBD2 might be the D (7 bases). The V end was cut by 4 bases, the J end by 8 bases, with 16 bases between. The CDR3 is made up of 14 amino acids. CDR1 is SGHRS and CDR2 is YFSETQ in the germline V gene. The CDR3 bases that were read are TGCGCCAGCAGCAGGATAGGGGGGGTTGACATT. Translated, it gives CASSRIGGVDI. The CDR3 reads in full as CASSRIGGVDIQYF.

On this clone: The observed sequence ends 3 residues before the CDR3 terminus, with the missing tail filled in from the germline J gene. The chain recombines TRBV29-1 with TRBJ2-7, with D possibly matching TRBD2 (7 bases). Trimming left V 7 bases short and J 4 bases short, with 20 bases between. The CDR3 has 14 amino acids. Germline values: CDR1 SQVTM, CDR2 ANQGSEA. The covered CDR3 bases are TGCAGCGCCTATCTCGGGGGGCTAAGATACGAG. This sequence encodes CSAYLGGLRYE. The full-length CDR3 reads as CSAYLGGLRYEQYF.

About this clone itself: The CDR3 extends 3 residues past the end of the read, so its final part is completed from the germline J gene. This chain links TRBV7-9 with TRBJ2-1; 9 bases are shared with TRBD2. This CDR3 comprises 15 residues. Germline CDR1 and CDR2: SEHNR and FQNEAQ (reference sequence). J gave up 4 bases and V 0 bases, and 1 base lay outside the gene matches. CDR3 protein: CASSLASGGYNEQFF. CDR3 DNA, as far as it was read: TGTGCCAGCAGCTTAGCTAGCGGGGGTTACAATGAG.

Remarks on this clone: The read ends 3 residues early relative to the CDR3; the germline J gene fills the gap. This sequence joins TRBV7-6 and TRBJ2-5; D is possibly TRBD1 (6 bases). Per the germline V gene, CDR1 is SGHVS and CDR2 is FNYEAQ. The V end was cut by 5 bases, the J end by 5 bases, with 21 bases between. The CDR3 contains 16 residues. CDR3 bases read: TGTGCCAGCAGCCCCGGCGGGCCCAGGGGTAGTGAGACC. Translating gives CASSPGGPRGSET. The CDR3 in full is CASSPGGPRGSETQYF.

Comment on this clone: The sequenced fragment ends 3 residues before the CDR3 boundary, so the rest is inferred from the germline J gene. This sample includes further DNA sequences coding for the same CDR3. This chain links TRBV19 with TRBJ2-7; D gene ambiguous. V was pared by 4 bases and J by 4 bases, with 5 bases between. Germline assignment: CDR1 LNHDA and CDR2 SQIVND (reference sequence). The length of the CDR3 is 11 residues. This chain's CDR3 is CASSTGYEQYF. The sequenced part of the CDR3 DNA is TGTGCCAGTAGTACGGGTTACGAG.

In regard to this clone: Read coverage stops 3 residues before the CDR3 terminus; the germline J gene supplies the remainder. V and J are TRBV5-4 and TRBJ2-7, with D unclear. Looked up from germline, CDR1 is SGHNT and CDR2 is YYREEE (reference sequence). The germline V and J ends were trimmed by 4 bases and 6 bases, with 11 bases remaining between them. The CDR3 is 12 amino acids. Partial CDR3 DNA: TGTGCCAGCAGCCCACGGTCTGGCGAG. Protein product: CASSPRSGE. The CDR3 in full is CASSPRSGEQYF.

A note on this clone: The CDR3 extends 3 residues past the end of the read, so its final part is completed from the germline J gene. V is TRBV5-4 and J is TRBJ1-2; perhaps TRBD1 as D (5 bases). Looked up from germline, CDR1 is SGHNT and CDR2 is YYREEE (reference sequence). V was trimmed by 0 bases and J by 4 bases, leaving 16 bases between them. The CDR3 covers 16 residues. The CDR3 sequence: CASSLASGVGGYGYTF. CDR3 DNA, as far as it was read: TGTGCCAGCAGCTTGGCCTCCGGGGTGGGGGGCTATGGC. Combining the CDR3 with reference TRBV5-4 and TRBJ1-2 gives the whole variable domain ETGVTQSPTHLIKTRGQQVTLRCSSQSGHNTVSWYQQALGQGPQFIFQYYREEENGRGNFPPRFSGLQFPNYSSELNVNALELDDSALYLCASSLASGVGGYGYTFGSGTRLTVV.

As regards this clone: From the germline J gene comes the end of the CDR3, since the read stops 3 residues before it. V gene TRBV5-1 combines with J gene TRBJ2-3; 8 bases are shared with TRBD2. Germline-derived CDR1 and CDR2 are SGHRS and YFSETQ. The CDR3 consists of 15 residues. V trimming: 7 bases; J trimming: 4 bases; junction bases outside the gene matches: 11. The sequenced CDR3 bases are TGCGCCAGCGGGGGCCTAGCGGGCCTTGCAGATACG. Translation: CASGGLAGLADT. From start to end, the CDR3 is CASGGLAGLADTQYF. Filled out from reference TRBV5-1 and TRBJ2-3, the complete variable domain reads KAGVTQTPRYLIKTRGQQVTLSCSPISGHRSVSWYQQTPGQGLQFLFEYFSETQRNKGNFPGRFSGRQFSNSRSEMNVSTLELGDSALYLCASGGLAGLADTQYFGPGTRLTVL.

The CDR3 sequence is CASSTSQRLYNEQFF. The sequenced part of the CDR3 DNA is TGTGCCAGCAGCACATCGCAGCGGCTCTACAATGAG. J is TRBJ2-1 and V is TRBV7-9; maybe TRBD2 (5 bases). Sequencing ends 3 residues short of the CDR3 end; the germline J gene provides the rest. The germline V gene has CDR1 SEHNR and CDR2 FQNEAQ (reference sequence). The germline V and J ends were trimmed by 5 bases and 3 bases, with 14 bases remaining between them. CDR3 length: 15 amino acids.

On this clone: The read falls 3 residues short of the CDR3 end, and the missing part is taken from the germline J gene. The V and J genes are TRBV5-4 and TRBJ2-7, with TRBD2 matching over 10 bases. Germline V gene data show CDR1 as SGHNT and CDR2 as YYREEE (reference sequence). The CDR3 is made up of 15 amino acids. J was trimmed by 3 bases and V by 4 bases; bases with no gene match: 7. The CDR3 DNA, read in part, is TGTGCCAGCAGCACCATGGCTAGCGGGAGCTACGAG. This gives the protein CASSTMASGSYE. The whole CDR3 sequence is CASSTMASGSYEQYF.

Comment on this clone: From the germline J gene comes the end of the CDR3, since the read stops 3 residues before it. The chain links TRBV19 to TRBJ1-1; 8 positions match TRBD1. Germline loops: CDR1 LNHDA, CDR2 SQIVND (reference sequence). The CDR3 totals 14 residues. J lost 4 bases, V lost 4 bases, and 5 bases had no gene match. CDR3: CASSTGQGVTEAFF. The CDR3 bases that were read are TGTGCCAGTAGTACCGGACAGGGCGTCACTGAA.

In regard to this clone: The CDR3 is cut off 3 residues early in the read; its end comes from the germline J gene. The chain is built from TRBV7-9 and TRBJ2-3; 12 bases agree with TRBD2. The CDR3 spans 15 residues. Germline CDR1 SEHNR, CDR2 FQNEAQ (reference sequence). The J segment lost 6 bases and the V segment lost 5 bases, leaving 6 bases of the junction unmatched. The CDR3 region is CASSSGLAGKDTQYF. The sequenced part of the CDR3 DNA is TGTGCCAGCAGCAGCGGACTAGCGGGAAAGGATACG.

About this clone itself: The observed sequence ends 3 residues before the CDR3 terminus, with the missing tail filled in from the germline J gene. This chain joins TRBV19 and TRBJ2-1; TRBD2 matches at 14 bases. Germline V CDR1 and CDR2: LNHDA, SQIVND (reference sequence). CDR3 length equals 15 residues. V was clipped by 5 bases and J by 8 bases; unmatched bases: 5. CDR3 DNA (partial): TGTGCCAGTAGTCAAGGGGGACTAGCGGGAGATGAG. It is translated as CASSQGGLAGDE. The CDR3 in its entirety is CASSQGGLAGDEQFF.